The next 24 T cell receptor beta chains were all read from a single sample in a study of Graves' ophthalmopathy and Graves' hyperthyroidism. Amplification targeted the TCR beta CDR3 regions, with RNA transcripts as the source material. Second-round multiplex PCR followed a first-round RT-PCR using HTBI primers. TCRdb analysed the multiplex PCR reads with MiXCR anew, one entry per CDR3 protein. The repertoire consists of around 660,000 distinct CDR3 sequences, with over 40% occurring once and the leading ten covering around 3%. The source material was peripheral blood. These receptors all stem from an adult man with Graves' ophthalmopathy.

V and J are TRBV2 and TRBJ2-5, with 10 bases that match TRBD1. V lost 0 bases and J lost 9; bases outside the gene matches: 13. The germline V gene encodes CDR1 SNHLY and CDR2 FYNNEI. The CDR3 consists of 17 residues. The DNA for the CDR3 is TGTGCCAGCAGTGAAGCGTGGGACAGGGGCGGCAATCAGCCCCAGTACTTC. The encoded protein is CASSEAWDRGGNQPQYF.

The CDR3 DNA is TGTGCCACCAGTGTTTCATGGAGGGTGGCTTTCTTT. Its translation: CATSVSWRVAFF. The chain uses TRBV24-1 and TRBJ1-1, with unresolved D. V lost 5 bases and J lost 11, with 14 bases in between. CDR1 is KGHDR, CDR2 SFDVKD, per germline. The CDR3 runs to 12 residues.

This clonotype was seen at least ten times. The chain has TRBV20-1 and TRBJ1-1; D is unresolved. Looked up from germline, CDR1 is DFQATT and CDR2 is SNEGSKA (reference sequence). The CDR3 is 10 residues long. V gave up 3 bases and J gave up 7 bases, with 6 bases separating them. Here the CDR3 reads CSASSGEAFF. Written as DNA, the CDR3 is TGCAGTGCTAGTTCGGGTGAAGCTTTCTTT.

A few counts support this clonotype. The rearrangement uses TRBV29-1 and TRBJ2-3, with TRBD1 identical over 12 bases. The length of the CDR3 is 14 residues. V was pared by 7 bases and J by 5 bases, with 7 bases of the junction left unmatched. Germline V gene sequence: CDR1 SQVTM, CDR2 ANQGSEA. CDR3 sequence (DNA): TGCAGCGCCCCGGGACAGGGGGCGGGAGATACGCAGTATTTT. Translation: CSAPGQGAGDTQYF.

Points on this clonotype: Since a much larger clone is just one base distant, this may be a read error. The chain is built from TRBV10-3 and TRBJ1-1; maybe TRBD1 (6 bases). This CDR3 comprises 13 residues. Deletions cut 10 bases from V and 4 bases from J, with 16 bases between. CDR1 and CDR2 (germline): ENHRY, SYGVKD. The CDR3 loop is CASTGQVTTEAFF. CDR3 DNA: TGTGCCAGTACGGGACAAGTTACCACTGAAGCTTTCTTT.

CDR3 sequence reads: CASSLAQVGELFF. DNA of the CDR3: TGTGCCAGCAGCTTAGCCCAGGTCGGGGAGCTGTTTTTT. V gene TRBV7-9 combines with J gene TRBJ2-2; D is undetermined. Germline assignment: CDR1 SEHNR and CDR2 FQNEAQ (reference sequence). This CDR3 is 13 amino acids long. Trimming left V 0 bases short and J 7 bases short, with 6 bases between.

This clonotype was seen a few times. This sequence joins TRBV25-1 and TRBJ1-4; D not certain. The CDR3 loop spans 13 amino acids. Trimming stripped 3 bases from V and 2 bases from J, with 4 bases between. CDR1 and CDR2 from the germline V gene are MGHDK and SYGVNS. The CDR3 region is CASSEVTNEKLFF. CDR3 DNA: TGTGCCAGCAGTGAGGTGACTAATGAAAAACTGTTTTTT.

The V gene is TRBV10-3, the J gene TRBJ1-2; maybe TRBD1 (5 bases). Germline CDR1 reads ENHRY; CDR2 reads SYGVKD. V lost 10 bases and J 5 bases, leaving 14 bases between the germline ends. The CDR3 consists of 12 residues. In nucleotides, the CDR3 is TGTGCCACCAAAACAGGTGGATATGGCTACACCTTC. It encodes CATKTGGYGYTF.

This clonotype was counted ten times or more. V is TRBV6-4 and J is TRBJ2-6; possible D gene TRBD1, 5 bases. CDR3 length: 16 residues. Germline V gene data show CDR1 as MRHNA and CDR2 as SNTAGT. V was clipped by 2 bases and J by 0 bases, with 8 bases between them. The CDR3 nucleotides read TGTGCCAGCAGTGACGACAGCGCCTCTGGGGCCAACGTCCTGACTTTC. It translates to CASSDDSASGANVLTF.

As regards this clonotype: One end of the junction varies from germline; a read error may be responsible. The chain recombines TRBV10-3 with TRBJ2-7; TRBD1 matches 10 bases. In germline, CDR1 is ENHRY, CDR2 SYGVKD. The CDR3 is 15 amino acids. The CDR3 coding sequence is TGTGCCAGCAGTGAAAGCCTGGACAGGGGGTACGAGCAGTACTTC. This translates into CASSESLDRGYEQYF.

This rearrangement joins TRBV7-8 to TRBJ2-5; either TRBD1 or TRBD2 may fit D (5 bases each). Trimming left V 5 bases short and J 4 bases short, with 8 bases between. The CDR3 consists of 12 residues. Germline V lookup: CDR1 SGHVS, CDR2 FQNEAQ. The CDR3 coding sequence is TGTGCCAGCAGCCACGGGACAGAGACCCAGTACTTC. This encodes CASSHGTETQYF. The full variable domain, with the rest looked up from reference TRBV7-8 and TRBJ2-5, is GAGVSQSPRYKVAKRGQDVALRCDPISGHVSLFWYQQALGQGPEFLTYFQNEAQLDKSGLPSDRFFAERPEGSVSTLKIQRTQQEDSAVYLCASSHGTETQYFGPGTRLLVL.

This clonotype came up many times. V is TRBV6-5 and J is TRBJ1-2; no firm D call. This CDR3 comprises 14 residues. Between the trimmed V and J ends, which lost 4 bases and 1 base, there was a span of 10 bases. Per the germline V gene, CDR1 is MNHEY and CDR2 is SVGAGI. CDR3 amino acids: CASSFDPINYGYTF. The CDR3 DNA sequence: TGTGCCAGCAGTTTCGACCCAATTAACTATGGCTACACCTTC.

The chain is built from TRBV10-3 and TRBJ2-2; 10 bases fit TRBD1. CDR3 length: 16 residues. The V segment lost 0 bases and the J segment 6 bases; nucleotides outside the gene matches: 4. The germline V gene has CDR1 ENHRY and CDR2 SYGVKD. The CDR3 protein is CAISESGQGDAGELFF. The CDR3 DNA reads as TGTGCCATCAGTGAGTCTGGACAGGGGGATGCCGGGGAGCTGTTTTTT.

CDR3 residues: CASSSGTGFTEAFF. Here the CDR3 DNA reads TGTGCCAGCAGCTCAGGGACAGGGTTTACTGAAGCTTTCTTT. The rearrangement links TRBV5-5 to TRBJ1-1; TRBD1 matches 9 bases. Germline V gene lookup returns CDR1 SGHKS and CDR2 YYEKEE (reference sequence). V lost 3 bases and J lost 5; bases outside the gene matches: 5. There are 14 residues in the CDR3.

The gene calls are TRBV2 and TRBJ2-7, with 8 bases aligning to TRBD2. The CDR3 extends over 11 amino acids. Germline V gives CDR1 SNHLY, CDR2 FYNNEI. V lost 7 bases, J lost 12 bases, and 8 bases stayed unmatched. CDR3 bases: TGTGCCAGCAAGACGGGGGGGGGGCCGTACTTC. This gives the protein CASKTGGGPYF.

The V gene is TRBV25-1, the J gene TRBJ1-2; 8 nucleotides align to TRBD1. There are 14 residues in the CDR3. The J segment lost 7 bases and the V segment lost 8 bases, leaving 12 bases of the junction unmatched. Germline loops: CDR1 MGHDK, CDR2 SYGVNS. The chain's CDR3 is CASVAPGQESGYTF. CDR3 DNA: TGTGCCAGCGTTGCCCCGGGACAGGAGAGTGGCTACACCTTC.

The table lists this clonotype with a few counts. This chain connects TRBV6-6 to TRBJ2-7; D gene unclear. The germline V and J ends were trimmed by 0 bases and 1 base, with 10 bases remaining between them. Germline V gene data show CDR1 as MNHNY and CDR2 as SVGAGI (reference sequence). This CDR3 region has 15 residues. This CDR3 reads CASSYSDGDSYEQYF. The DNA for the CDR3 is TGTGCCAGCAGTTACTCTGATGGGGATTCCTACGAGCAGTACTTC.

The chain combines TRBV30 with TRBJ2-7; no firm D call. The V end lost 1 base, the J end lost 3 bases, and 10 bases lay between the germline ends. The CDR3 is 13 residues long. Per the germline V gene, CDR1 is GTSNPN and CDR2 is SVGIG (reference sequence). This chain's CDR3 is CAWSGGSVYEQYF. The CDR3 DNA reads as TGTGCCTGGAGTGGGGGATCGGTCTACGAGCAGTACTTC.

For this clonotype: This may be a read error, as it is one base from a much larger clone. This sequence joins TRBV7-9 and TRBJ1-2; no definite D call. Germline CDR1 is SEHNR and CDR2 is FQNEAQ (reference sequence). The CDR3 length is 14 residues. In DNA, the CDR3 is TGCGCCAGCAGCCAAGGTAGTAGCCAGGCTGGCTACACCTTC. Protein: CASSQGSSQAGYTF.

This chain links TRBV7-2 with TRBJ1-5; 8 nucleotides line up with TRBD1. CDR3 size: 13 residues. Trimming at V came to 4 bases and at J to 9 bases, leaving 5 bases not matched to a gene. The germline V gene has CDR1 SGHTA and CDR2 FQGNSA. CDR3 in amino acids: CASSSLDRGPQHF. The CDR3 region has the DNA TGTGCCAGCAGCTCCCTCGACAGGGGGCCCCAGCATTTT.

This clonotype was counted ten times or more. J is TRBJ2-7 and V is TRBV7-8; D is unclear. The CDR3 has 13 residues. Trimming pared 0 bases from V and 3 bases from J, leaving 6 bases between. Germline assignment: CDR1 SGHVS and CDR2 FQNEAQ. CDR3 sequence: CASSLAANYEQYF. The CDR3, as DNA: TGTGCCAGCAGCTTAGCTGCGAACTACGAGCAGTACTTC.

This rearrangement joins TRBV30 to TRBJ1-1; a possible D gene is TRBD1 (5 bases). The CDR3 is made up of 11 amino acids. CDR1 is GTSNPN, CDR2 SVGIG, per germline (reference sequence). The ends were cut back, 1 base at V and 8 bases at J, with 8 bases in the middle. The CDR3 nucleotides read TGTGCCTGGAGTGGGGGGGGAGAAGCTTTCTTT. Amino acids: CAWSGGGEAFF.

A few counts support this clonotype. The rearrangement links TRBV5-1 to TRBJ2-2; possibly TRBD1 for D (6 bases). Germline V gene sequence: CDR1 SGHRS, CDR2 YFSETQ. There are 15 residues in the CDR3. V lost 8 bases and J 2 bases, leaving 16 bases between the germline ends. The CDR3 sequence: CASTRTVLNTGELFF. The CDR3 coding sequence is TGCGCCAGTACCCGGACAGTGCTAAACACCGGGGAGCTGTTTTTT.

This clonotype was counted at least ten times. The chain combines TRBV7-9 with TRBJ1-1; a possible D gene is TRBD1 (6 bases). Germline V lookup: CDR1 SEHNR, CDR2 FQNEAQ (reference sequence). Trimming stripped 2 bases from V and 3 bases from J, with 10 bases between. The CDR3 consists of 14 residues. The CDR3 region is CASSLQGRDTEAFF. Written as DNA, the CDR3 is TGTGCCAGCAGCTTACAGGGGCGGGACACTGAAGCTTTCTTT. Complete variable domain (other parts from reference TRBV7-9 and TRBJ1-1): DTGVSQNPRHKITKRGQNVTFRCDPISEHNRLYWYRQTLGQGPEFLTYFQNEAQLEKSRLLSDRFSAERPKGSFSTLEIQRTEQGDSAMYLCASSLQGRDTEAFFGQGTRLTVV.